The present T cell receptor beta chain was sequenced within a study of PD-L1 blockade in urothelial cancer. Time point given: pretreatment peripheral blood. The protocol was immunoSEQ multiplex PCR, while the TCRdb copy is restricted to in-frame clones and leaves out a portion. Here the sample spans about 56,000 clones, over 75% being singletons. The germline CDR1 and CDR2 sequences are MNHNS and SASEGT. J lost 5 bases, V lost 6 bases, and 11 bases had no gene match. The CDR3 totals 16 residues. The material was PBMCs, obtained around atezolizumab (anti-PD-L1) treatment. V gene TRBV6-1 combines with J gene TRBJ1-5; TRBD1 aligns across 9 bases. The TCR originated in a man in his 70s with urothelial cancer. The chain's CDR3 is CASREKGQGLHQPQHF. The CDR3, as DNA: TGTGCCAGCAGAGAAAAGGGACAGGGCCTCCATCAGCCCCAGCATTTT.